These 17 T cell receptor beta chains originate from one sample sequenced in a study of blood T cell repertoires in COVID-19. Only in-frame clones appear in the TCRdb table, and some are missing; sequencing was by immunoSEQ multiplex PCR. The profile shows around 77,000 clones, 85% to 90% of them singletons. Sequencing was carried out using peripheral blood. The receptors were gathered from a man between 65 and 85 years old with active or convalescent COVID-19.

This chain connects TRBV7-6 to TRBJ2-1, with D hard to call. The CDR3 has 19 amino acids. The V gene lost 1 base and the J gene lost 0 bases, with 19 bases spanning the gap. The germline gives CDR1 SGHVS, CDR2 FNYEAQ. Written as DNA, the CDR3 is TGTGCCAGCAGCTTAGGCCTTCCTACAGAGCCGCTCTCCTACAATGAGCAGTTCTTC. It encodes CASSLGLPTEPLSYNEQFF.

This chain uses TRBV19 with TRBJ2-3; D possibly corresponds to TRBD2 (5 bases). Germline CDR1 LNHDA, CDR2 SQIVND (reference sequence). V was shortened by 5 bases and J by 0 bases, with 12 bases between the two germline ends. The CDR3 is 15 amino acids. CDR3 region: CASSAPGSSTDTQYF. In DNA form, the CDR3 reads TGTGCCAGTAGTGCGCCGGGAAGTAGCACAGATACGCAGTATTTT.

The rearrangement joins TRBV7-3 to TRBJ1-2; 8 nucleotides align to TRBD1. Germline V CDR1 and CDR2: SGHTA, FQGTGA. The CDR3 loop spans 15 amino acids. J lost 4 bases, V lost 4 bases, and 8 bases had no gene match. The CDR3 DNA sequence: TGTGCCAGCAGCTCAGGACAGGGAGCGGCCTATGGCTACACCTTC. Amino acid sequence: CASSSGQGAAYGYTF. Together with reference TRBV7-3 and TRBJ1-2, the CDR3 gives the full variable domain: GAGVSQTPSNKVTEKGKYVELRCDPISGHTALYWYRQSLGQGPEFLIYFQGTGAADDSGLPNDRFFAVRPEGSVSTLKIQRTERGDSAVYLCASSSGQGAAYGYTFGSGTRLTVV.

The J gene is TRBJ2-5, the V gene TRBV6-6; 10 nucleotides align to TRBD2. V dropped 2 bases and J dropped 4; count of bases not matched to a gene: 7. Per the germline V gene, CDR1 is MNHNY and CDR2 is SVGAGI (reference sequence). This CDR3 region has 16 residues. The CDR3 spells CASSYRLAGERETQYF. DNA of the CDR3: TGTGCCAGCAGTTACAGGCTAGCGGGAGAAAGAGAGACCCAGTACTTC.

V usage is TRBV5-1 and J usage is TRBJ2-5; 7 positions agree with TRBD1. There are 13 residues in the CDR3. Germline CDR1 and CDR2: SGHRS and YFSETQ. V gave up 6 bases and J gave up 4 bases; unmatched junction bases: 6. The CDR3 sequence is CASMRGGTETQYF. The DNA for the CDR3 is TGCGCCAGCATGCGAGGGGGCACAGAGACCCAGTACTTC.

This clone was recorded only once. The chain carries TRBV7-2 and TRBJ2-5, with 7 bases matching TRBD2. Germline lookup yields CDR1 SGHTA and CDR2 FQGNSA. Germline trimming cut 3 bases from V and 5 bases from J; bases unmatched to any gene: 15. The CDR3 is 17 amino acids. The DNA of the CDR3 is TGTGCCAGCAGCTTCATGTCCCAGAGGGCCGGGGGGGAGACCCAGTACTTC. This encodes CASSFMSQRAGGETQYF.

The count of this clone is one. The gene calls are TRBV4-1 and TRBJ1-5; TRBD1 matches at 8 bases. Germline CDR1 and CDR2: MGHRA and YSYEKL. V dropped 4 bases and J dropped 2; count of bases not matched to a gene: 4. The CDR3 extends over 15 amino acids. The CDR3, as DNA: TGCGCCAGCAGCCCGACAGGGGTTGGCAATCAGCCCCAGCATTTT. Translated, it gives CASSPTGVGNQPQHF.

The gene calls are TRBV10-1 and TRBJ2-5; perhaps TRBD2 as D (5 bases). Germline CDR1 reads WNHNN; CDR2 reads SYGVQD (reference sequence). The V gene lost 2 bases and the J gene lost 0 bases, with 10 bases spanning the gap. CDR3 length equals 15 residues. CDR3 DNA sequence: TGCGCCAGCAGTGAGGAGGGCCGCTACCAAGAGACCCAGTACTTC. It yields the protein CASSEEGRYQETQYF.

The chain recombines TRBV7-2 with TRBJ1-2; 7 nucleotides align to TRBD1. CDR1 SGHTA and CDR2 FQGNSA come from the germline V gene. V shed 4 bases, J shed 4 bases, and the junction held 6 bases outside the gene matches. The CDR3 covers 14 residues. CDR3 DNA sequence: TGTGCCAGCAGCTCCAACAGGGGCCCCTATGGCTACACCTTC. Its protein is CASSSNRGPYGYTF.

The V call is TRBV7-9, the J call TRBJ2-1; 9 bases are shared with TRBD1. Unmatched junction bases numbered 5, after V lost 1 base and J lost 7 bases. The CDR3 is 15 residues long. Germline-derived CDR1 and CDR2 are SEHNR and FQNEAQ (reference sequence). CDR3 sequence: CASSLGGQGKNEQFF. The CDR3 DNA reads as TGTGCCAGCAGCTTAGGAGGACAGGGGAAAAATGAGCAGTTCTTC.

J is TRBJ2-7 and V is TRBV6-1, with 14 bases identical to TRBD2. The CDR3 is 15 amino acids. With V trimmed by 5 bases and J by 2 bases, 2 bases remained unmatched. Per the germline V gene, CDR1 is MNHNS and CDR2 is SASEGT. The CDR3 DNA reads as TGTGCCAGCAGTCAGGGACTAGCGGGAGCCTACGAGCAGTACTTC. Translated, it gives CASSQGLAGAYEQYF.

In this sample, this clone turned up a few times. The chain has TRBV19 and TRBJ2-5; the D gene is possibly TRBD1 (5 bases). The CDR3 has 16 residues. The V end was cut by 6 bases, the J end by 5 bases, with 22 bases between. Germline CDR1 and CDR2: LNHDA and SQIVND (reference sequence). This chain's CDR3 is CASSLLPGQGSETQYF. The DNA of the CDR3 is TGTGCCAGTAGCCTTCTCCCCGGACAAGGTTCGGAGACCCAGTACTTC.

V and J are TRBV4-1 and TRBJ2-7; D tentatively fits TRBD1 or TRBD2 (10 bases each). The CDR3 is made up of 19 amino acids. V was pared by 4 bases and J by 6 bases, with 31 bases between. The V gene's germline CDR1 is MGHRA and CDR2 YSYEKL. CDR3 amino acids: CASSRQGAGLAGESGEQYF. CDR3 bases: TGCGCCAGCAGCCGACAGGGGGCTGGTCTAGCGGGAGAGTCGGGCGAGCAGTACTTC.

V is TRBV2 and J is TRBJ2-3; 11 bases line up with TRBD1. CDR1 is SNHLY and CDR2 is FYNNEI in the germline V gene. CDR3 size: 14 residues. V lost 7 bases to trimming and J lost 3 bases; unmatched junction nucleotides: 3. The CDR3 nucleotides read TGTGCCAGCAAGGGGACAGGGGGGACAGATACGCAGTATTTT. It codes for CASKGTGGTDTQYF. The full variable domain, completed using reference TRBV2 and TRBJ2-3, is EPEVTQTPSHQVTQMGQEVILRCVPISNHLYFYWYRQILGQKVEFLVSFYNNEISEKSEIFDDQFSVERPDGSNFTLKIRSTKLEDSAMYFCASKGTGGTDTQYFGPGTRLTVL.

This chain links TRBV6-5 with TRBJ1-5; D may be TRBD1 (6 bases). V gave up 6 bases and J gave up 1 base, with 10 bases separating them. The CDR3 has 14 residues. Germline V lookup: CDR1 MNHEY, CDR2 SVGAGI. The chain's CDR3 is CASSQDSSNQPQHF. CDR3 sequence (DNA): TGTGCCAGCAGCCAGGACAGCAGCAATCAGCCCCAGCATTTT.

The chain links TRBV6-5 to TRBJ1-5; D gene ambiguous. The V end lost 6 bases, the J end lost 2 bases, and 8 bases lay between the germline ends. Germline loops: CDR1 MNHEY, CDR2 SVGAGI. CDR3 size: 13 residues. The CDR3 DNA reads TGTGCCAGCAGGGAGGTAGGCAATCAGCCCCAGCATTTT. Its protein is CASREVGNQPQHF.

The chain uses TRBV2 and TRBJ1-2; 7 bases are a match to TRBD1. Trimming took 6 bases from V and 6 from J; bases not matched to a gene: 4. CDR3 length: 12 residues. The germline V gene has CDR1 SNHLY and CDR2 FYNNEI. This CDR3 is CASRTGHDGYTF. For the CDR3, the DNA is TGTGCCAGCAGGACAGGGCACGATGGCTACACCTTC.